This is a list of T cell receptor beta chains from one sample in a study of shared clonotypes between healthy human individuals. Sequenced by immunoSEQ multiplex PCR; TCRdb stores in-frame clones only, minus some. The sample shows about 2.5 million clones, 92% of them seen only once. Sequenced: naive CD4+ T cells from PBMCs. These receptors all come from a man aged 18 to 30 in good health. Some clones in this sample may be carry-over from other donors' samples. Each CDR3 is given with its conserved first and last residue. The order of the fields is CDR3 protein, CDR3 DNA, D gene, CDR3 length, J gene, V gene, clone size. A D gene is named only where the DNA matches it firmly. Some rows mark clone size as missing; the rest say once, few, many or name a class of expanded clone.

CASSQRGGHSLGVRDEQYF	TGCGCCAGCAGCCAAAGGGGCGGACACAGCCTCGGGGTAAGGGACGAGCAGTACTTC	-	19	TRBJ2-7	TRBV5-1	-
CASSPPARTALEQYF	TGTGCCAGCTCACCACCGGCCCGGACTGCGCTCGAGCAGTACTTC	-	15	TRBJ2-7	TRBV18	-
CASSPGTGAGTQYF	TGTGCCAGCAGCCCCGGGACGGGGGCCGGTACGCAGTATTTT	-	14	TRBJ2-3	TRBV7-3	-
CASRGSGTEAFF	TGTGCCAGCAGGGGCTCGGGCACTGAAGCTTTCTTT	-	12	TRBJ1-1	TRBV28	-
CASRGLAGPNEQFF	TGTGCCAGCAGGGGACTAGCGGGACCCAATGAGCAGTTCTTC	TRBD2	14	TRBJ2-1	TRBV6-1	-
CASSRTNYNEQFF	TGTGCCAGCAGCCGGACAAACTACAATGAGCAGTTCTTC	-	13	TRBJ2-1	TRBV5-5	few
CASGGNGRNEQFF	TGTGCCAGCGGAGGGAATGGTCGCAATGAGCAGTTCTTC	-	13	TRBJ2-1	TRBV27	once
CASSFTTGTPTGELFF	TGTGCCAGCAGCTTCACCACCGGGACACCCACCGGGGAGCTGTTTTTT	-	16	TRBJ2-2	TRBV11-2	-
CASSLPPGNEQFF	TGTGCCAGCAGCTTACCCCCCGGTAATGAGCAGTTCTTC	-	13	TRBJ2-1	TRBV5-4	-
CASNDGTAPNEKLFF	TGTGCCAGCAACGACGGGACCGCCCCAAATGAAAAACTGTTTTTT	-	15	TRBJ1-4	TRBV5-4	-
CASSYSGRDNTQYF	TGTGCCAGCAGTTACTCAGGCAGGGATAATACGCAGTATTTT	-	14	TRBJ2-3	TRBV6-6	-
CAYEKGRGNTGELFF	TGTGCCTACGAAAAGGGACGGGGGAACACCGGGGAGCTGTTTTTT	-	15	TRBJ2-2	TRBV30	-
CASSMTPRQGGFQPQHF	TGTGCCAGTAGTATGACCCCCCGACAGGGGGGGTTTCAGCCCCAGCATTTT	TRBD1	17	TRBJ1-5	TRBV19	-
CASSEVWAGYTF	TGTGCCAGCAGTGAAGTGTGGGCTGGCTACACCTTC	-	12	TRBJ1-2	TRBV2	-
CASSSQVRIAGDYEQFF	TGTGCCAGCAGCTCCCAAGTGAGGATAGCGGGAGATTATGAGCAGTTCTTC	TRBD2	17	TRBJ2-1	TRBV7-2	-
CASSQDQGGQKWLYGYTF	TGCGCCAGCAGCCAAGATCAAGGAGGGCAGAAGTGGCTCTATGGCTACACCTTC	-	18	TRBJ1-2	TRBV4-1	-
CASSPGTSGSDTQYF	TGCGCCAGCAGCCCGGGGACTAGCGGGAGTGATACGCAGTATTTT	TRBD2	15	TRBJ2-3	TRBV5-1	-
CASSGGFEGYREQYF	TGTGCCTCCTCCGGGGGGTTTGAGGGCTACAGAGAGCAGTACTTC	TRBD2	15	TRBJ2-7	TRBV28	-
CASSLPFRGTIYEQYF	TGTGCCAGCAGTTTGCCCTTTCGCGGTACAATCTACGAGCAGTACTTC	-	16	TRBJ2-7	TRBV28	-
CASTGTGGFGYTF	TGTGCCAGCACAGGGACAGGGGGTTTTGGCTACACCTTC	TRBD1	13	TRBJ1-2	TRBV2	-
CASSPGTGANEQFF	TGTGCCAGCAGTCCGGGGACAGGGGCAAATGAGCAGTTCTTC	TRBD1	14	TRBJ2-1	TRBV27	-
CASSLTTPGELFF	TGTGCCAGCAGCTTAACAACCCCCGGGGAGCTGTTTTTT	-	13	TRBJ2-2	TRBV7-3	-
CATSTPKGSSYNEQFF	TGTGCCACCAGCACCCCCAAGGGGTCCTCCTACAATGAGCAGTTCTTC	-	16	TRBJ2-1	TRBV15	-
CASSLQGLGTEAFF	TGCGCCAGCAGCTTACAGGGTCTAGGCACTGAAGCTTTCTTT	-	14	TRBJ1-1	TRBV5-1	-
CASSLNTGELFF	TGTGCCAGCAGCTTGAACACCGGGGAGCTGTTTTTT	-	12	TRBJ2-2	TRBV11-3	-
CASSYSTGIGNTIYF	TGTGCCAGCAGTTACTCGACTGGGATTGGAAACACCATATATTTT	-	15	TRBJ1-3	TRBV6-5	once
CASSRPGGGTEAFF	TGTGCCAGCTCACGGCCAGGGGGGGGCACTGAAGCTTTCTTT	TRBD1	14	TRBJ1-1	TRBV18	-